The present T cell receptor beta chain was sequenced within a study of T cell repertoires in cytomegalovirus infection. At the level of the study: Matching HLA type and CMV infection were both indicated by public TCR beta signatures. General study points: Dominating the ex vivo response were TCR beta clonotypes that were CMV-specific and HLA-C-restricted. Using cumulative public TCR beta family frequency, the authors identified those who carried CMV together with the relevant HLA.

TCRdb analysed the reads with MiXCR anew, one entry per CDR3 protein. The sample yields more than 150,000 distinct CDR3 sequences, roughly 28% seen once. This clonotype was detected a few times. The antigen is unknown. Trimming took 1 base from V and 3 from J, leaving 10 bases between them. Germline V lookup: CDR1 SEHNR, CDR2 FQNEAQ (reference sequence). This CDR3 comprises 14 residues. The receptor was derived from a human donor in good health (CMV status not recorded). Some clones in this sample may be carry-over from other donors' samples. The sequenced sample was PBMCs. This chain uses TRBV7-9 with TRBJ2-7; D is unresolved. In DNA, the CDR3 is TGTGCCAGCAGCTTAGGGTCAGAAATCTACGAGCAGTACTTC. Residues: CASSLGSEIYEQYF.